This TCR beta chain was retrieved from a study of blood T cell repertoires in COVID-19. Assay: immunoSEQ multiplex PCR; the TCRdb copy retains only in-frame clones and omits some. The sample has about 69,000 clones, 91% seen once. Germline CDR1 and CDR2: SQVTM and ANQGSEA. The CDR3 runs 11 residues. Trimming took off 6 bases at V and 8 bases at J, with 10 bases between the two ends. The material sequenced was peripheral blood. The origin of this receptor is a woman aged 60 to 75 with active COVID-19. The J gene is TRBJ1-4, the V gene TRBV29-1; D unresolved. DNA for the CDR3: TGCAGCGTCCCGAGAGGAGAAAAACTGTTTTTT. Protein sequence: CSVPRGEKLFF.